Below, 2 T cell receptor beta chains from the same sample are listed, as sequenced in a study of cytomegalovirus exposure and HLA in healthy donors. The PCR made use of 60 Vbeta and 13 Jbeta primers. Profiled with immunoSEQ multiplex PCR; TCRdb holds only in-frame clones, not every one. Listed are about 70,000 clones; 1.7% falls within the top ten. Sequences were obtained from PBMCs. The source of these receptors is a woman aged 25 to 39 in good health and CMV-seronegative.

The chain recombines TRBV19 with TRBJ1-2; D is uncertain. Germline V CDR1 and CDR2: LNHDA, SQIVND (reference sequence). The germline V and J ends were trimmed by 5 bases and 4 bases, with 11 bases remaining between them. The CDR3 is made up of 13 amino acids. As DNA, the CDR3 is TGTGCCAGTAGTTGGGCAGAGAGCTATGGCTACACCTTC. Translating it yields CASSWAESYGYTF. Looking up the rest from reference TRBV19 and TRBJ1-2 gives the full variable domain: DGGITQSPKYLFRKEGQNVTLSCEQNLNHDAMYWYRQDPGQGLRLIYYSQIVNDFQKGDIAEGYSVSREKKESFPLTVTSAQKNPTAFYLCASSWAESYGYTFGSGTRLTVV.

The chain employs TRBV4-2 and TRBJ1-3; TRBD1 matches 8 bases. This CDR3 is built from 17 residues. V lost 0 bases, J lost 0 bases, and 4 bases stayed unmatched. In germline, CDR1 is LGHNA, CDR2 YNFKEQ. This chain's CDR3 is CASSQEWTGSSGNTIYF. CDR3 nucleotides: TGTGCCAGCAGCCAAGAATGGACAGGGTCCTCTGGAAACACCATATATTTT.